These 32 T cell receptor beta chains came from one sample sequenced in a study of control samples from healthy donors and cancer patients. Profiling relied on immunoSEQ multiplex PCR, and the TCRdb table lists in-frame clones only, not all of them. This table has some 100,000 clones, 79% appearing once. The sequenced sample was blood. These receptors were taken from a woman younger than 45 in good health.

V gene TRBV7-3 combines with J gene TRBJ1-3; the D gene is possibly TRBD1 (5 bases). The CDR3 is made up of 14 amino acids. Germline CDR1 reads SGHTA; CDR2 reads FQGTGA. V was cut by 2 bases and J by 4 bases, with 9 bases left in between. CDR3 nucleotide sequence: TGTGCCAGCAGCTTAGGGGGATTCGGAAACACCATATATTTT. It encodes CASSLGGFGNTIYF.

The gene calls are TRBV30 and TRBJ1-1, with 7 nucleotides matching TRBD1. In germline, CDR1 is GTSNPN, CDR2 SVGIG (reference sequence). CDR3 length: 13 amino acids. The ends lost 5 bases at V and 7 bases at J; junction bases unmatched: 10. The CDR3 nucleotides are TGTGCCTGGGGATTTAGACAGGGTGGTGAAGCTTTCTTT. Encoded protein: CAWGFRQGGEAFF.

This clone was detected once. The CDR3 DNA reads TGCGCCAGCAGCCACGGACTAGCGGGGGGCCCAGATACGCAGTATTTT. It encodes CASSHGLAGGPDTQYF. The chain carries TRBV4-3 and TRBJ2-3; 14 bases are a match to TRBD2. Germline V gene data show CDR1 as LGHNA and CDR2 as YSLEER. The ends lost 3 bases at V and 4 bases at J; junction bases unmatched: 3. The CDR3 runs to 16 residues.

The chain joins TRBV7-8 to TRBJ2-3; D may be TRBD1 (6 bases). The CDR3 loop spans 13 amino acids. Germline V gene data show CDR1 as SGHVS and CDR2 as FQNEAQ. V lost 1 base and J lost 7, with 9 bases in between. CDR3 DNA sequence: TGTGCCAGCAGCTTAGACCAGGGGAATACGCAGTATTTT. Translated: CASSLDQGNTQYF.

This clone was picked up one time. CDR3 protein: CAISDGVSQPQHF. The CDR3 DNA reads as TGTGCCATCAGTGATGGGGTGAGTCAGCCCCAGCATTTT. This rearrangement joins TRBV10-3 to TRBJ1-5; D gene uncertain. This CDR3 contains 13 residues. The germline gives CDR1 ENHRY, CDR2 SYGVKD. The V gene lost 3 bases and the J gene lost 6 bases, with 9 bases spanning the gap.

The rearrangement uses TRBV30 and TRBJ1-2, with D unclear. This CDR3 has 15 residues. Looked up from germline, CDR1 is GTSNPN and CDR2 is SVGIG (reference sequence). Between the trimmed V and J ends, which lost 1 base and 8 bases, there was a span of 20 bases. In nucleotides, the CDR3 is TGTGCCTGGAGTGGGGGAGCCGGCAGCCTCAGGGGCTACACCTTC. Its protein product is CAWSGGAGSLRGYTF.

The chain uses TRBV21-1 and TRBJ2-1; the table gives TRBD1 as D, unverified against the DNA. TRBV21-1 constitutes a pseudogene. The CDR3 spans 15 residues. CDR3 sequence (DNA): TGTGCCAGCCCCGGAACAGGGGATGAGTACAATGAGCAGTTCTTC. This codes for CASPGTGDEYNEQFF.

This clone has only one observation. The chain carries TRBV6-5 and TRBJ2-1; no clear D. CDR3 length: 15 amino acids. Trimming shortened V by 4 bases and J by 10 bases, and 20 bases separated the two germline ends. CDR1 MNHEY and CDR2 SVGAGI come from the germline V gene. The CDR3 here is CASSLDGSGVAEQFF. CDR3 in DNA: TGTGCCAGCAGTTTGGACGGCTCGGGCGTCGCGGAGCAGTTCTTC.

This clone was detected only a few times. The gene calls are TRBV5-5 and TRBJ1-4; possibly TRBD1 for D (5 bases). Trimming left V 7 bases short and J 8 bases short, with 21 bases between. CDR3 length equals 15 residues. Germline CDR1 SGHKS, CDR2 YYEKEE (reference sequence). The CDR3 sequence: CASGTYAGIGEKLFF. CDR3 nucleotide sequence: TGTGCCAGCGGCACCTATGCAGGGATAGGAGAAAAACTGTTTTTT. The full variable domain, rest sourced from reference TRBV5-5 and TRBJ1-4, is DAGVTQSPTHLIKTRGQQVTLRCSPISGHKSVSWYQQVLGQGPQFIFQYYEKEERGRGNFPDRFSARQFPNYSSELNVNALLLGDSALYLCASGTYAGIGEKLFFGSGTQLSVL.

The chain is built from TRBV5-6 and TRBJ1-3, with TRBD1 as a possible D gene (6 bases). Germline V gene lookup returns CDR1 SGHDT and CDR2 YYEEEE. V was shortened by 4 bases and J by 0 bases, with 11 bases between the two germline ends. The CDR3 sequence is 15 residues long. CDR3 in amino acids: CASSPQGFSGNTIYF. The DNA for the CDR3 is TGTGCCAGCAGCCCTCAGGGGTTCTCTGGAAACACCATATATTTT.

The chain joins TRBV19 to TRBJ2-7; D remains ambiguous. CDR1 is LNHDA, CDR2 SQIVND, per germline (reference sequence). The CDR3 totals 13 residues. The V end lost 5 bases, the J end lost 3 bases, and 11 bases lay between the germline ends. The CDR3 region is CASSVTVLYEQYF. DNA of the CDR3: TGTGCCAGTAGTGTAACAGTCCTCTACGAGCAGTACTTC.

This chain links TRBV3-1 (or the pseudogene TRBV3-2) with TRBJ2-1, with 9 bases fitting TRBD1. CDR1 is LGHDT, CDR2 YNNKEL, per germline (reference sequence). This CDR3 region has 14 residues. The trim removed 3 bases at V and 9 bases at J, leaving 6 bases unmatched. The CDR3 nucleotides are TGTGCCAGCAGCCACGGACAGGGGACAGGTGAGCAGTTCTTC. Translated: CASSHGQGTGEQFF.

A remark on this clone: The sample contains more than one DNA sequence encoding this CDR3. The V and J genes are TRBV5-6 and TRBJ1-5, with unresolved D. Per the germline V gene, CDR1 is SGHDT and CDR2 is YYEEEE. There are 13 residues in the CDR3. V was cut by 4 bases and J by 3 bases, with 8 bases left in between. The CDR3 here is CASSSGPNQPQHF. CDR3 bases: TGTGCCAGCAGCAGCGGGCCCAATCAGCCCCAGCATTTT.

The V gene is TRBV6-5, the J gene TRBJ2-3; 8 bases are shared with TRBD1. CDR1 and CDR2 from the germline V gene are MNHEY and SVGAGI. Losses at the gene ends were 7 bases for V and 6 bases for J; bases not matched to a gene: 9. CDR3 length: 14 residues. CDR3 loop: CASNWGRGQDTQYF. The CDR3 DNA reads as TGTGCCAGCAACTGGGGCAGGGGGCAGGATACGCAGTATTTT.

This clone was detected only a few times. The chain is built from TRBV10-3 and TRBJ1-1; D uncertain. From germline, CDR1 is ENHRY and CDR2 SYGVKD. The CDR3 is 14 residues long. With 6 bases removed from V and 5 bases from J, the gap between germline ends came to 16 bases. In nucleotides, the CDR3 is TGTGCCATCAGCCCAAAGGCGGGTGAAACTGAAGCTTTCTTT. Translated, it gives CAISPKAGETEAFF.

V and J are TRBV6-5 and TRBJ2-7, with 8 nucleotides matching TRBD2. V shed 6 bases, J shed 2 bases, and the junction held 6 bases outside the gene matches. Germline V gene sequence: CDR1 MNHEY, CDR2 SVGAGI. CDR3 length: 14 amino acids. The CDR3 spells CASRVRGGPYEQYF. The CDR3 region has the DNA TGTGCCAGCAGGGTACGGGGGGGACCCTACGAGCAGTACTTC.

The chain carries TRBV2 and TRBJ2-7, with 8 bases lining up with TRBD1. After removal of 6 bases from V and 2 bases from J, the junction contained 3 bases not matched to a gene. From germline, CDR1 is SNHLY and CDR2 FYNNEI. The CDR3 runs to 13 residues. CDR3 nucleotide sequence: TGTGCCAGCAGCGTGGACAGGGCCTACGAGCAGTACTTC. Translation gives CASSVDRAYEQYF. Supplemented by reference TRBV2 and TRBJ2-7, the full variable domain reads EPEVTQTPSHQVTQMGQEVILRCVPISNHLYFYWYRQILGQKVEFLVSFYNNEISEKSEIFDDQFSVERPDGSNFTLKIRSTKLEDSAMYFCASSVDRAYEQYFGPGTRLTVT.

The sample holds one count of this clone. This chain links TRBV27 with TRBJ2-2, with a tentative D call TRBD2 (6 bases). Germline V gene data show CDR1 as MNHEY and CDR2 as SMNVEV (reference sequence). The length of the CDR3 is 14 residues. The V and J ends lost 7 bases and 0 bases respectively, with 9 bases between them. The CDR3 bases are TGTGCCAGCATGGGACTTTCGAACACCGGGGAGCTGTTTTTT. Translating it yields CASMGLSNTGELFF.

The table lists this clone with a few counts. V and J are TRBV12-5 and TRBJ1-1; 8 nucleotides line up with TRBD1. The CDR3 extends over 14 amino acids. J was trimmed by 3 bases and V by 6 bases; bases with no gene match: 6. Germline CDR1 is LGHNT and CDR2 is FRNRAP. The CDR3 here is CASGQGARDTEAFF. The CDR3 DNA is TGTGCTAGTGGCCAGGGGGCGAGGGACACTGAAGCTTTCTTT.

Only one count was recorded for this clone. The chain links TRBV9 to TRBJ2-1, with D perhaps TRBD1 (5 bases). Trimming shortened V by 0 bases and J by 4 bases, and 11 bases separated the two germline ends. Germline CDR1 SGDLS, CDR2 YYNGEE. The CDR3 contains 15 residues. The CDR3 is CASSVGSGKYNEQFF. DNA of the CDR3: TGTGCCAGCAGCGTAGGTTCAGGGAAATACAATGAGCAGTTCTTC.

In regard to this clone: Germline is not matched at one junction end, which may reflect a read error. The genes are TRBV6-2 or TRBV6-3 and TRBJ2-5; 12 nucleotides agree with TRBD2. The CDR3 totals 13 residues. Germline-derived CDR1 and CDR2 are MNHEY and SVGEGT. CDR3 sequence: CASSYSFGLAGNF. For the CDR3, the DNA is TGTGCCAGCAGTTACTCCTTTGGACTAGCGGGAAACTTC.

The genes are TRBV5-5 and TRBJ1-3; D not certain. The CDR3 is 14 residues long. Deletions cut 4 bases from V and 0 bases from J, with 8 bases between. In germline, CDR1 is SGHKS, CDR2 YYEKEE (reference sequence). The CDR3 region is CASSEIFSGNTIYF. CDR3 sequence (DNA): TGTGCCAGCAGCGAAATCTTCTCTGGAAACACCATATATTTT. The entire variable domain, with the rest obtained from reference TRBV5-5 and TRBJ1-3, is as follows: DAGVTQSPTHLIKTRGQQVTLRCSPISGHKSVSWYQQVLGQGPQFIFQYYEKEERGRGNFPDRFSARQFPNYSSELNVNALLLGDSALYLCASSEIFSGNTIYFGEGSWLTVV.

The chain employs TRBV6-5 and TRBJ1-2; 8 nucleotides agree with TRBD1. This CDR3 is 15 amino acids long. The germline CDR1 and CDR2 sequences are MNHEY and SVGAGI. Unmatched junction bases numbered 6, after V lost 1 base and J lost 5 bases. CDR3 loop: CASSYYRTGMYGYTF. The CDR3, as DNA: TGTGCCAGCAGTTACTATAGGACAGGGATGTATGGCTACACCTTC.

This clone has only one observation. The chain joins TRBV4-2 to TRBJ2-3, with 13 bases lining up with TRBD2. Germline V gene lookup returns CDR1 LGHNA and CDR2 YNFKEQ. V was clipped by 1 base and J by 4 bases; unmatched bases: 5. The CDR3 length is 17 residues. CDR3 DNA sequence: TGTGCCAGCAGCCAAGGGACTAGCGGGGGTGTATCAGATACGCAGTATTTT. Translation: CASSQGTSGGVSDTQYF.

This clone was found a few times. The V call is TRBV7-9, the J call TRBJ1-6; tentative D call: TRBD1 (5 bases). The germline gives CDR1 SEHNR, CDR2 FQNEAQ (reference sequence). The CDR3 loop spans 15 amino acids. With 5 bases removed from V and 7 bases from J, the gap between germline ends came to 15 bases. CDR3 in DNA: TGTGCCAGCAGCACCCCCGGGGCCCAGAATTCACCCCTCCACTTT. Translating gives CASSTPGAQNSPLHF.

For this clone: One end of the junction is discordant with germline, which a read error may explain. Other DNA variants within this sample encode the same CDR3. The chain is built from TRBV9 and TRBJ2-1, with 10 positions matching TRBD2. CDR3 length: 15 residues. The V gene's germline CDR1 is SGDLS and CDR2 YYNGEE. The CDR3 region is CASSISGGEGNEQFF. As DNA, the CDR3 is TGCGCCAGCAGCATAAGCGGGGGGGAAGGGAATGAGCAGTTCTTC.

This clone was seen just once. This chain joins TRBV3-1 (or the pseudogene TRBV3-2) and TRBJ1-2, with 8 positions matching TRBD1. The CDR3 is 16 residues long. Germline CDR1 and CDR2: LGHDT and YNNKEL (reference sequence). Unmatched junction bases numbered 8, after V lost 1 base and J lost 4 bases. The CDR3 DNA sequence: TGTGCCAGCAGCCAAGCGGGGGACAGGCTTATCTATGGCTACACCTTC. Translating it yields CASSQAGDRLIYGYTF.

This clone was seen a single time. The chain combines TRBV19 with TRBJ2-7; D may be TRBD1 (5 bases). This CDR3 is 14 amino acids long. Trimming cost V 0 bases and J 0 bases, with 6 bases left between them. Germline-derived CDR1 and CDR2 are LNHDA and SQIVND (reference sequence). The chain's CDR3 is CASSIDDSSYEQYF. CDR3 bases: TGTGCCAGTAGTATAGACGACAGCTCCTACGAGCAGTACTTC.

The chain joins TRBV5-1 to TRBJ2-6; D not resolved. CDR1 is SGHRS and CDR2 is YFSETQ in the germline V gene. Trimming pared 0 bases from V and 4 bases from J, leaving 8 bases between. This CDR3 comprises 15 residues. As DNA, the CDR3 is TGCGCCAGCAGCTTGGAGGCAAGGGGGGCCAACGTCCTGACTTTC. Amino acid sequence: CASSLEARGANVLTF.

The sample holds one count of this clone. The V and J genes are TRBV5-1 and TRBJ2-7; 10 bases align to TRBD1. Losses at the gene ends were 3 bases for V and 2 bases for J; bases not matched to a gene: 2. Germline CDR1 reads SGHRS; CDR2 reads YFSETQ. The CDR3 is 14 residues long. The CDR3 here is CASSSGTGAYEQYF. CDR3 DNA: TGCGCCAGCAGCTCTGGGACAGGGGCCTACGAGCAGTACTTC.

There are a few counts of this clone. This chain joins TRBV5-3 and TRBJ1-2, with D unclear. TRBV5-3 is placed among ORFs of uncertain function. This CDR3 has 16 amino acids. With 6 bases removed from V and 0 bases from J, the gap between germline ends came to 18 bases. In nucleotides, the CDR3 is TGTGCCAGAACCCCGAGGTCTGGGTCGGCTAACTATGGCTACACCTTC. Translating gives CARTPRSGSANYGYTF.

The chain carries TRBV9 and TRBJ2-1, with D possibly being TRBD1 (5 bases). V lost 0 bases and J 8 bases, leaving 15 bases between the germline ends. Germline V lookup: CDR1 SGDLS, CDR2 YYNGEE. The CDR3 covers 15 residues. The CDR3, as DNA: TGTGCCAGCAGCGTAGTCCCAGGGTCGAAGGATGAGCAGTTCTTC. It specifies CASSVVPGSKDEQFF. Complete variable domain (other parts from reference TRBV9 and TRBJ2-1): DSGVTQTPKHLITATGQRVTLRCSPRSGDLSVYWYQQSLDQGLQFLIQYYNGEERAKGNILERFSAQQFPDLHSELNLSSLELGDSALYFCASSVVPGSKDEQFFGPGTRLTVL.